This T cell receptor beta chain stems from a study of blood T cell repertoires in COVID-19. About the study: Researchers got acute and convalescent COVID-19 samples from the United States, Italy and Spain.

Seattle enrolled patients during active infection and tracked them longitudinally. CDR1 is LNHDA and CDR2 is SQIVND in the germline V gene (reference sequence). Trimming removed 6 bases at V and 6 bases at J, with 26 bases between. This CDR3 comprises 17 residues. Authors' methods: Amplified reference gene primers provided the basis for estimating nucleated cell counts. Produced via immunoSEQ multiplex PCR; TCRdb's table is partial and in-frame only. Clone size and the V and J calls come from that table; the DNA yielded D and trimming. This table has approximately 33,000 clones, approximately 85% appearing once.

The genes are TRBV19 and TRBJ1-2, with D possibly TRBD1 on 5 matching bases. What was sequenced was peripheral blood. This TCR came from a man aged 55 to 70 with COVID-19, enrolled during active disease. The CDR3 coding sequence is TGTGCCAGTAGCCCAAGGTGGGGCAACCCCCGTGCGGATGGCTACACCTTC. Translated, it gives CASSPRWGNPRADGYTF.